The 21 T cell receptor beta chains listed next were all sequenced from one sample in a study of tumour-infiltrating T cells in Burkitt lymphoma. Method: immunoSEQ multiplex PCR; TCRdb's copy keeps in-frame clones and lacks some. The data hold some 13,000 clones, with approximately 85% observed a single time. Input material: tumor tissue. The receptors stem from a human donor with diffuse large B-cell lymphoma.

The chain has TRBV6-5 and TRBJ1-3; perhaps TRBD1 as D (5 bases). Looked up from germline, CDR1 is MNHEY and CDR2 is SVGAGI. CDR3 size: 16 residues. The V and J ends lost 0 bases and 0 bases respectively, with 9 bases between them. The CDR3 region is CASSYSAGGSGNTIYF. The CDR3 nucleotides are TGTGCCAGCAGTTACTCGGCCGGGGGCTCTGGAAACACCATATATTTT.

The CDR3 bases are TGTGCCAGTAGTATAGAAGGGGCCTACGAGCAGTACTTC. It yields the protein CASSIEGAYEQYF. The chain uses TRBV19 and TRBJ2-7; TRBD1 might be the D (5 bases). The CDR3 is made up of 13 amino acids. V shed 0 bases and J shed 2 bases, with 5 bases lying between them. CDR1 is LNHDA, CDR2 SQIVND, per germline (reference sequence).

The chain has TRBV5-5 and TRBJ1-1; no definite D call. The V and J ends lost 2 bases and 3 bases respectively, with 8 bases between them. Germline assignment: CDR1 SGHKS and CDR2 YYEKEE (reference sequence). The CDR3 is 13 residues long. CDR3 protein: CASSFGIYTEAFF. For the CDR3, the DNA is TGTGCCAGCAGCTTTGGGATCTACACTGAAGCTTTCTTT.

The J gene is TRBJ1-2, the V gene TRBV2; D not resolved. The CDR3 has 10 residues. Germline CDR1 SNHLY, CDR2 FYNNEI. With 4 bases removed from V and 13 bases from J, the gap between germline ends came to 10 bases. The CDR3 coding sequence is TGTGCCAGCAGTGGAGGGCCGCTCACCTTC. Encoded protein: CASSGGPLTF.

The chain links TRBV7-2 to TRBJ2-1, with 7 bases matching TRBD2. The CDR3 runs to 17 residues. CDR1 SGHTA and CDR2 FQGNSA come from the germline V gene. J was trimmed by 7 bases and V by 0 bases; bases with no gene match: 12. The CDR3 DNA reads TGTGCCAGCAGCTTAGCGTTACTAGCGCTGATTGAAAATGAGCAGTTCTTC. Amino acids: CASSLALLALIENEQFF.

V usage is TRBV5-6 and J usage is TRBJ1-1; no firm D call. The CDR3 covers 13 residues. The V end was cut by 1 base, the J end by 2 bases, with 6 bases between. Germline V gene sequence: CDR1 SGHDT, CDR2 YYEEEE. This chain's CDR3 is CASSLSPNTEAFF. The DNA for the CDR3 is TGTGCCAGCAGCTTGTCCCCCAACACTGAAGCTTTCTTT.

The CDR3 loop reads CASSQRLAANEQFF. CDR3 in DNA: TGTGCCAGCAGCCAGAGACTAGCAGCCAATGAGCAGTTCTTC. The chain joins TRBV14 to TRBJ2-1, with TRBD2 matching 7 bases. The junction had 5 bases not matched to a gene; V was cut back by 3 bases and J by 6 bases. Germline CDR1 and CDR2: SGHDN and FVKESK. The CDR3 length is 14 residues.

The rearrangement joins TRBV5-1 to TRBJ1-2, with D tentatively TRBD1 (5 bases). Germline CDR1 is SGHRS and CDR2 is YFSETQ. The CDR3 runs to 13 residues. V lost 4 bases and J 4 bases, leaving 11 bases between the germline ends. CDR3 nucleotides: TGCGCCAGCAGCCAAGACAGATTCTATGGCTACACCTTC. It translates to CASSQDRFYGYTF.

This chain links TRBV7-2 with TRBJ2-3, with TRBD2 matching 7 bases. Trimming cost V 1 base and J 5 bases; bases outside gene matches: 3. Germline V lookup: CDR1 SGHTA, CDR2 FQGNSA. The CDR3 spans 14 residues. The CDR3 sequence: CASSLVWGGDTQYF. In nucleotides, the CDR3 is TGTGCCAGCAGCTTAGTCTGGGGGGGAGATACGCAGTATTTT.

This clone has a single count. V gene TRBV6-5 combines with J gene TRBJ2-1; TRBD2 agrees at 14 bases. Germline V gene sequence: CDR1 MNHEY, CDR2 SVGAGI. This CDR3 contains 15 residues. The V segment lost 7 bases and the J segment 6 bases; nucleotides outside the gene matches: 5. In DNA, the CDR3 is TGTGCCAGCACCCCGGGACTAGCGGGAGTCAATGAGCAGTTCTTC. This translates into CASTPGLAGVNEQFF.

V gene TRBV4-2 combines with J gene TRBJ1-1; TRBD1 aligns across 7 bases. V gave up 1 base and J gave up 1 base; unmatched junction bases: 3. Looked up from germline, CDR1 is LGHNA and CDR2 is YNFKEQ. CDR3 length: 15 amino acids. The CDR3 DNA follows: TGTGCCAGCAGCCAAGGGGGGACAGCGAACACTGAAGCTTTCTTT. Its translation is CASSQGGTANTEAFF.

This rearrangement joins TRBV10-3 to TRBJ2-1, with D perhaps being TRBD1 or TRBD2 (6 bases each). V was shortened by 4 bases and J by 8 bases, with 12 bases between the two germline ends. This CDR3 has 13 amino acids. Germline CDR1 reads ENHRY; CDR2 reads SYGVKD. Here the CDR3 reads CAISATGGHEQFF. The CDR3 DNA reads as TGTGCCATCAGTGCGACCGGGGGCCATGAGCAGTTCTTC.

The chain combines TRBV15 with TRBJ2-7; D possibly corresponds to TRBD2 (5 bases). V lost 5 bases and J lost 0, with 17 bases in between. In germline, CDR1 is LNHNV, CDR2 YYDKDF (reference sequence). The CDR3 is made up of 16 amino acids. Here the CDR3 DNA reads TGTGCCACCAGCCCGGGCGACCACAGCGGCTCCTACGAGCAGTACTTC. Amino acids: CATSPGDHSGSYEQYF.

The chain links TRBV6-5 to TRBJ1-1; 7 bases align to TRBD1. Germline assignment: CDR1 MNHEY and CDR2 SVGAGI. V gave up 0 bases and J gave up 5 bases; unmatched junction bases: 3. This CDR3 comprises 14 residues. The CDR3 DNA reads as TGTGCCAGCAGTTACTCTACAGGGGATACTGAAGCTTTCTTT. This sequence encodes CASSYSTGDTEAFF.

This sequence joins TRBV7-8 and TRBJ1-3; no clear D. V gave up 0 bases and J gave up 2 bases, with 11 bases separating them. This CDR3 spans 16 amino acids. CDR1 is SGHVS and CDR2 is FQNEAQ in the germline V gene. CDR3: CASSLAGSLPGNTIYF. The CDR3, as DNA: TGTGCCAGCAGCTTAGCCGGGAGCTTACCTGGAAACACCATATATTTT. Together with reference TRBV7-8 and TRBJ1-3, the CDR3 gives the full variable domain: GAGVSQSPRYKVAKRGQDVALRCDPISGHVSLFWYQQALGQGPEFLTYFQNEAQLDKSGLPSDRFFAERPEGSVSTLKIQRTQQEDSAVYLCASSLAGSLPGNTIYFGEGSWLTVV.

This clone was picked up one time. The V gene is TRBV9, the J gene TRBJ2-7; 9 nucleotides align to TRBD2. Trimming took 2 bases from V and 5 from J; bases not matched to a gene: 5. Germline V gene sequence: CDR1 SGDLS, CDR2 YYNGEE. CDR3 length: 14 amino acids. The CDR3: CASSVSGSLDEQYF. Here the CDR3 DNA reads TGTGCCAGCAGCGTTAGCGGGAGTCTTGACGAGCAGTACTTC. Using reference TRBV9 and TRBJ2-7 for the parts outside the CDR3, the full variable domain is DSGVTQTPKHLITATGQRVTLRCSPRSGDLSVYWYQQSLDQGLQFLIQYYNGEERAKGNILERFSAQQFPDLHSELNLSSLELGDSALYFCASSVSGSLDEQYFGPGTRLTVT.

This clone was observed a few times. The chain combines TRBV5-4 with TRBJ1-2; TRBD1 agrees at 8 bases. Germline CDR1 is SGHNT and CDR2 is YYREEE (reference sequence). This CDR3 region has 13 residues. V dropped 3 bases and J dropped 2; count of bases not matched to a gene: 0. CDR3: CASSWDRNYGYTF. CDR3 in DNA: TGTGCCAGCAGCTGGGACAGGAACTATGGCTACACCTTC.

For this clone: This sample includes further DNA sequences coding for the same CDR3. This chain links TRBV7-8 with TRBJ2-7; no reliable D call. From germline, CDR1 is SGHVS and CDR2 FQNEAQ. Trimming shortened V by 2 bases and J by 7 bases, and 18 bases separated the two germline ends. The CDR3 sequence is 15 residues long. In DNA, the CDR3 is TGTGCCAGCAGCTTAAGTCTACAGCCAGTCTATGAGCAGTACTTC. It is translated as CASSLSLQPVYEQYF.

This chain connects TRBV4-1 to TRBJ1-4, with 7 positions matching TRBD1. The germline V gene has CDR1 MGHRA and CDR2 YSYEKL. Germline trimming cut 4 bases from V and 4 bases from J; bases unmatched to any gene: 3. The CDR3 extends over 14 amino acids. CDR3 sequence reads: CASSPGQYNEKLFF. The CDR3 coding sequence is TGCGCCAGCAGCCCGGGACAGTATAATGAAAAACTGTTTTTT.

The CDR3 protein is CASSEDNNQPQHF. Here the CDR3 DNA reads TGTGCCAGCAGTGAGGACAACAATCAGCCCCAGCATTTT. This chain links TRBV2 with TRBJ1-5; D is possibly TRBD1 (5 bases). Trimming left V 3 bases short and J 3 bases short, with 6 bases between. This CDR3 has 13 residues. CDR1 is SNHLY, CDR2 FYNNEI, per germline.

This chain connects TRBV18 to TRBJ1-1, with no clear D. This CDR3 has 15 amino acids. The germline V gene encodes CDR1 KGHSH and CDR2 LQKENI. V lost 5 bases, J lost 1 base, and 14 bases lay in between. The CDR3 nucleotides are TGTGCCAGCTCAGCGTCGGGTCTAACGAACACTGAAGCTTTCTTT. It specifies CASSASGLTNTEAFF.